A selection of T cell receptor beta chains follows, all from one sample in a study of T cells in Graves' hyperthyroidism and ophthalmopathy. TCRdb reanalysed the multiplex PCR reads using MiXCR and keeps one entry per CDR3 protein. The sample yields approximately 320,000 distinct CDR3 sequences, approximately 17% seen once. Sequenced material: blood. The receptors here all came from a man aged 30-40 years with Graves' hyperthyroidism. Each CDR3 is given with its conserved first and last residue. Each record gives: D gene, V gene, clone size, J gene, CDR3 DNA, CDR3 protein. D genes are given only for firm matches. Size tells how often a clone was seen (once, few, many) or the class of an expanded clone, and some rows leave it out.

d_call: .; v_call: TRBV7-2; clone_size: many; j_call: TRBJ2-3; cdr3_nt: TGTGCCAGCAGCATGGGCCCTCCCCCAGATACGCAGTATTTT; cdr3_aa: CASSMGPPPDTQYF
d_call: .; v_call: TRBV6-2/TRBV6-3; clone_size: .; j_call: TRBJ2-7; cdr3_nt: TGTGCCACATCAGAGGGATACGAGCAGTACTTC; cdr3_aa: CATSEGYEQYF
d_call: TRBD1; v_call: TRBV2; clone_size: many; j_call: TRBJ1-6; cdr3_nt: TGTGCCAGCAGGACGGGACAGGGGGACAGGCCCCTCCACTTT; cdr3_aa: CASRTGQGDRPLHF
d_call: TRBD2; v_call: TRBV6-1; clone_size: many; j_call: TRBJ2-1; cdr3_nt: TGTGCCAGCCGTTTAGCGGGGGCTCAGTTCTTC; cdr3_aa: CASRLAGAQFF
d_call: TRBD2; v_call: TRBV24-1; clone_size: many; j_call: TRBJ2-3; cdr3_nt: TGTGCCACCAGTGATTCTAGCGGCAGGAATATAGATACGCAGTATTTT; cdr3_aa: CATSDSSGRNIDTQYF
d_call: TRBD2; v_call: TRBV11-1; clone_size: many; j_call: TRBJ2-5; cdr3_nt: TGTGCCAGTGAGCGGGAGGGCCTGATAGGGACCCAGTACTTC; cdr3_aa: CASEREGLIGTQYF
d_call: .; v_call: TRBV29-1; clone_size: .; j_call: TRBJ1-2; cdr3_nt: TGCAGCGTGTGGGACCGAGCTAACTATGGCTACACCTTC; cdr3_aa: CSVWDRANYGYTF
d_call: TRBD2; v_call: TRBV5-1; clone_size: many; j_call: TRBJ2-3; cdr3_nt: TGCGCCAGCAGCAGACTAGCGGGAGGGCCCTCGGGCACAGATACGCAGTATTTT; cdr3_aa: CASSRLAGGPSGTDTQYF
d_call: TRBD2; v_call: TRBV11-2; clone_size: many; j_call: TRBJ2-7; cdr3_nt: TGTGCCAGCGGTATCAGCGGGAGCCCCTACGAGCAGTACTTC; cdr3_aa: CASGISGSPYEQYF
d_call: .; v_call: TRBV7-3; clone_size: many; j_call: TRBJ2-3; cdr3_nt: TGTGCCAGCAGCTTAGAGGCAACAACAGATACGCAGTATTTT; cdr3_aa: CASSLEATTDTQYF
d_call: .; v_call: TRBV3-1; clone_size: many; j_call: TRBJ2-3; cdr3_nt: TGTGCCAGCACCCAAAGGTGGGGCACAGATACGCAGTATTTT; cdr3_aa: CASTQRWGTDTQYF
d_call: .; v_call: TRBV24-1; clone_size: .; j_call: TRBJ2-7; cdr3_nt: TGTGCCACCAGTGATCCTCTTACCTACGGGCAGTACTTC; cdr3_aa: CATSDPLTYGQYF
d_call: TRBD1; v_call: TRBV6-1; clone_size: many; j_call: TRBJ1-5; cdr3_nt: TGTGCCAGCAATCCCTCTCCGGGACAGAATCAGCCCCAGCATTTT; cdr3_aa: CASNPSPGQNQPQHF
d_call: TRBD1; v_call: TRBV10-3; clone_size: many; j_call: TRBJ1-2; cdr3_nt: TGTGCCATCACCGTTAACAGGGACAGAGACTATGGCTACACCTTC; cdr3_aa: CAITVNRDRDYGYTF
d_call: TRBD1; v_call: TRBV29-1; clone_size: .; j_call: TRBJ2-1; cdr3_nt: TGCAGCGCTGGCGGGGACAGGGCTTTCAATGAGCAGTTCTTC; cdr3_aa: CSAGGDRAFNEQFF
d_call: TRBD1; v_call: TRBV6-2/TRBV6-3; clone_size: .; j_call: TRBJ1-5; cdr3_nt: TGTGCCAGCAGGATGACAGGGCGTCAGCCCCAGCATTTT; cdr3_aa: CASRMTGRQPQHF
d_call: TRBD2; v_call: TRBV2; clone_size: many; j_call: TRBJ2-7; cdr3_nt: TGTGCCAGCAATATCCGAGGGACTAGCGGGAGGCCGTACTTC; cdr3_aa: CASNIRGTSGRPYF
d_call: .; v_call: TRBV20-1; clone_size: .; j_call: TRBJ1-2; cdr3_nt: TGCAGTGCTAGAGATCAGGCTAACTATGGCTACACCTTC; cdr3_aa: CSARDQANYGYTF
d_call: .; v_call: TRBV28; clone_size: few; j_call: TRBJ1-2; cdr3_nt: TGTGCCAGCAGTTTTATCCGGCCCTATGGCTACACCTTC; cdr3_aa: CASSFIRPYGYTF
d_call: TRBD1; v_call: TRBV11-2; clone_size: many; j_call: TRBJ2-7; cdr3_nt: TGTGCCAGCAGCCTAGGACAGGGGGCAATCTACGAGCAGTACTTC; cdr3_aa: CASSLGQGAIYEQYF
d_call: .; v_call: TRBV7-3; clone_size: many; j_call: TRBJ2-5; cdr3_nt: TGTGCCAGCAGCTGTCCCAGGGGCGGTGAGACCCAGTACTTC; cdr3_aa: CASSCPRGGETQYF
d_call: TRBD2; v_call: TRBV25-1; clone_size: .; j_call: TRBJ2-3; cdr3_nt: TGTGCCAGCCTTCCCCCGGGACTAGCGATCACAGATACGCAGTATTTT; cdr3_aa: CASLPPGLAITDTQYF
d_call: TRBD1; v_call: TRBV11-2; clone_size: .; j_call: TRBJ2-7; cdr3_nt: TGTGCCAGCGCCCTGGACAGGGGATGGTACGAGCAGTACTTC; cdr3_aa: CASALDRGWYEQYF
d_call: .; v_call: TRBV5-4; clone_size: many; j_call: TRBJ2-7; cdr3_nt: TGTGCCAGCAGGCCGTGGGGAGCTAGGGCCTCCCACGAGCAGTACTTC; cdr3_aa: CASRPWGARASHEQYF
d_call: .; v_call: TRBV9; clone_size: .; j_call: TRBJ1-5; cdr3_nt: TGTGCCAGCAGCGTAGGACCGAATAGCAATCAGCCCCAGCATTTT; cdr3_aa: CASSVGPNSNQPQHF
d_call: .; v_call: TRBV7-9; clone_size: few; j_call: TRBJ1-2; cdr3_nt: TGTGCCAGCAGCTTAGCCTTATCTAACTATGGCTACACCTTC; cdr3_aa: CASSLALSNYGYTF
d_call: TRBD2; v_call: TRBV6-2/TRBV6-3; clone_size: .; j_call: TRBJ2-1; cdr3_nt: TGTGCCAGCAGTCTACTTGGGGGAGGGGCCTACAATGAGCAGTTCTTC; cdr3_aa: CASSLLGGGAYNEQFF
d_call: TRBD1; v_call: TRBV28; clone_size: many; j_call: TRBJ1-2; cdr3_nt: TGTGCCAGCAGTTCGACAGGGGGCGAATATGGCTACACCTTC; cdr3_aa: CASSSTGGEYGYTF
d_call: .; v_call: TRBV12-3/TRBV12-4; clone_size: many; j_call: TRBJ1-2; cdr3_nt: TGTGCCAGCAGTTTAGCGCATGGCTACACCTTC; cdr3_aa: CASSLAHGYTF
d_call: .; v_call: TRBV7-3; clone_size: .; j_call: TRBJ1-1; cdr3_nt: TGTGCCAGCAGCCCGGGGGCTCTGGGAGAAGCTTTCTTT; cdr3_aa: CASSPGALGEAFF
d_call: TRBD2; v_call: TRBV6-1; clone_size: many; j_call: TRBJ2-2; cdr3_nt: TGTGCCAGCAGTAATCTAGCGGGAGGGCCCGGGGAGCTGTTTTTT; cdr3_aa: CASSNLAGGPGELFF
d_call: TRBD1; v_call: TRBV25-1; clone_size: few; j_call: TRBJ1-2; cdr3_nt: TGTGCCAGCCGGGGGTCCGCCGGGACAGCAAGCAACTATGGCTACACCTTC; cdr3_aa: CASRGSAGTASNYGYTF
d_call: TRBD2; v_call: TRBV7-2; clone_size: .; j_call: TRBJ2-6; cdr3_nt: TGTGCCAGCAGCCCAACTAGCGGGAGCACTGGGGCCAACGTCCTGACTTTC; cdr3_aa: CASSPTSGSTGANVLTF
d_call: .; v_call: TRBV28; clone_size: many; j_call: TRBJ2-5; cdr3_nt: TGTGCCAGCAGTCCCGGGGCCCAAGAGACCCAGTACTTC; cdr3_aa: CASSPGAQETQYF
d_call: TRBD1; v_call: TRBV5-6; clone_size: many; j_call: TRBJ2-3; cdr3_nt: TGTGCCAGCAGCGGGACAGGTTCCACAGATACGCAGTATTTT; cdr3_aa: CASSGTGSTDTQYF
d_call: TRBD2; v_call: TRBV11-2; clone_size: many; j_call: TRBJ2-1; cdr3_nt: TGTGCCAGCAGCCGCTTAAGACTAGCGGGGATCGATGAGCAGTTCTTC; cdr3_aa: CASSRLRLAGIDEQFF
d_call: TRBD2; v_call: TRBV7-9; clone_size: .; j_call: TRBJ2-1; cdr3_nt: TGTGCCAGCAGCTTCGGACTAGCGGCCAATGAGCAGTTCTTC; cdr3_aa: CASSFGLAANEQFF
d_call: .; v_call: TRBV14; clone_size: .; j_call: TRBJ2-3; cdr3_nt: TGTGCCAGCAGCCATTCCGGGGCTTGGACAGATACGCAGTATTTT; cdr3_aa: CASSHSGAWTDTQYF
d_call: .; v_call: TRBV25-1; clone_size: .; j_call: TRBJ2-5; cdr3_nt: TGTGCCAGCAGTGTTTTTACCGGGGCCGAAGAGACCCAGTACTTC; cdr3_aa: CASSVFTGAEETQYF
d_call: .; v_call: TRBV28; clone_size: many; j_call: TRBJ1-1; cdr3_nt: TGTGCCAGCAGTTCCGAGGTACCTGAAGCTTTCTTT; cdr3_aa: CASSSEVPEAFF
d_call: .; v_call: TRBV3-1; clone_size: many; j_call: TRBJ2-7; cdr3_nt: TGTGCCAGCAGCCCGGGACCCAGAGGGGACGAGCAGTACTTC; cdr3_aa: CASSPGPRGDEQYF
d_call: .; v_call: TRBV9; clone_size: .; j_call: TRBJ1-1; cdr3_nt: TGTGCCAGCAGCGTAGGGGGGCTAGGTGGCACTGAAGCTTTCTTT; cdr3_aa: CASSVGGLGGTEAFF
d_call: .; v_call: TRBV12-3/TRBV12-4; clone_size: few; j_call: TRBJ1-1; cdr3_nt: TGTGCCAGCACCGACCTAGTACCTTTTGAAGCTTTCTTT; cdr3_aa: CASTDLVPFEAFF